The following is a T cell receptor beta chain sequence with its context. The CDR3 extends over 16 amino acids. Germline V lookup: CDR1 ENHRY, CDR2 SYGVKD. With 0 bases clipped from V and 6 bases from J, the junction kept 9 bases outside the gene matches. This entry is derived from a study of CD8 T cells in ankylosing spondylitis. A single record per CDR3 protein comes from TCRdb applying MiXCR to the 5' RACE reads. The table lists 300,000 to 350,000 distinct CDR3 sequences, around 21% of them singletons. This receptor was obtained from a female donor with ankylosing spondylitis or in good health (not recorded which). The chain links TRBV10-3 to TRBJ2-5; 8 nucleotides match TRBD2. Material for sequencing was blood, either unsorted or a sorted T cell fraction (not recorded which). The CDR3 nucleotides are TGTGCCATCAGTGAGTCGCGGGGGGTACAAGGAAAGACCCAGTACTTC. This sequence encodes CAISESRGVQGKTQYF.